The 9 T cell receptor beta chains below come from one sample, sequenced in a study of blood T cell repertoires in COVID-19. Profiled with immunoSEQ multiplex PCR; TCRdb holds only in-frame clones, not every one. The repertoire holds roughly 200,000 clones, with almost 90% as singletons. Sequencing used peripheral blood. The receptors were gathered from a man in his late teens or twenties with active or convalescent COVID-19.

The V and J genes are TRBV11-2 and TRBJ1-2; unclear D gene. Germline V lookup: CDR1 SGHAT, CDR2 FQNNGV. Trimming pared 5 bases from V and 8 bases from J, leaving 18 bases between. The CDR3 is made up of 14 amino acids. The CDR3 spells CASSPRQDRGGYTF. As DNA, the CDR3 is TGTGCCAGCAGCCCCCGTCAGGATAGAGGGGGCTACACCTTC.

The chain is built from TRBV28 and TRBJ1-5; 9 bases fit TRBD1. Germline V gives CDR1 MDHEN, CDR2 SYDVKM. CDR3 size: 15 residues. After removal of 3 bases from V and 7 bases from J, the junction contained 7 bases not matched to a gene. The CDR3 spells CASSLGQGGWQPQHF. In DNA, the CDR3 is TGTGCCAGCAGTTTGGGACAGGGCGGATGGCAGCCCCAGCATTTT.

The rearrangement joins TRBV30 to TRBJ1-1; D is perhaps TRBD1 (5 bases). CDR3 length: 12 amino acids. Germline CDR1 reads GTSNPN; CDR2 reads SVGIG (reference sequence). As DNA, the CDR3 is TGTTACGCAGGGCCTCCGAACACTGAAGCTTTCTTT. Translated: CYAGPPNTEAFF.

The rearrangement uses TRBV5-5 and TRBJ1-1; D unresolved. V was trimmed by 4 bases and J by 0 bases, leaving 7 bases between them. CDR1 and CDR2 (germline): SGHKS, YYEKEE (reference sequence). The CDR3 contains 13 residues. Written as DNA, the CDR3 is TGTGCCAGCAGCCTTGGCATGAACACTGAAGCTTTCTTT. This translates into CASSLGMNTEAFF.

The V gene is TRBV30, the J gene TRBJ1-2; TRBD1 matches at 8 bases. The CDR3 is 15 residues long. The germline V gene encodes CDR1 GTSNPN and CDR2 SVGIG (reference sequence). The junction had 7 bases not matched to a gene; V was cut back by 0 bases and J by 4 bases. The CDR3 loop is CAWSVKAGGIYGYTF. CDR3 nucleotide sequence: TGTGCCTGGAGTGTAAAAGCAGGGGGCATCTATGGCTACACCTTC.

The V gene is TRBV2, the J gene TRBJ1-4; TRBD1 is a possible D gene (5 bases). The length of the CDR3 is 15 residues. V dropped 5 bases and J dropped 6 bases, with 16 bases sitting between them. Germline V gives CDR1 SNHLY, CDR2 FYNNEI. CDR3 DNA sequence: TGTGCCAGCAGTTGGGAACAGGCGGGAGATGAAAAACTGTTTTTT. The encoded protein is CASSWEQAGDEKLFF.

This chain joins TRBV18 and TRBJ1-1; D call uncertain. The V end was cut by 2 bases, the J end by 2 bases, with 9 bases between. The germline CDR1 and CDR2 sequences are KGHSH and LQKENI. The CDR3 totals 14 residues. DNA of the CDR3: TGTGCCAGCTCACCAGCCGGGTTAAACACTGAAGCTTTCTTT. Its protein is CASSPAGLNTEAFF.

This clone appeared once. CDR3 amino acids: CSAGQGSYEQYF. The CDR3 coding sequence is TGCAGCGCAGGACAGGGAAGCTACGAGCAGTACTTC. The chain recombines TRBV29-1 with TRBJ2-7, with TRBD1 identical over 8 bases. Germline CDR1 and CDR2: SQVTM and ANQGSEA. V dropped 7 bases and J dropped 3; count of bases not matched to a gene: 5. The CDR3 covers 12 residues.

The chain uses TRBV24-1 and TRBJ2-3; 10 bases are a match to TRBD1. V trimming: 4 bases; J trimming: 6 bases; junction bases outside the gene matches: 15. CDR3 size: 18 residues. CDR1 is KGHDR and CDR2 is SFDVKD in the germline V gene. The CDR3 here is CATSEPSPGTGELDTQYF. DNA for the CDR3: TGTGCCACCAGTGAGCCCTCCCCCGGGACAGGGGAGTTGGATACGCAGTATTTT.